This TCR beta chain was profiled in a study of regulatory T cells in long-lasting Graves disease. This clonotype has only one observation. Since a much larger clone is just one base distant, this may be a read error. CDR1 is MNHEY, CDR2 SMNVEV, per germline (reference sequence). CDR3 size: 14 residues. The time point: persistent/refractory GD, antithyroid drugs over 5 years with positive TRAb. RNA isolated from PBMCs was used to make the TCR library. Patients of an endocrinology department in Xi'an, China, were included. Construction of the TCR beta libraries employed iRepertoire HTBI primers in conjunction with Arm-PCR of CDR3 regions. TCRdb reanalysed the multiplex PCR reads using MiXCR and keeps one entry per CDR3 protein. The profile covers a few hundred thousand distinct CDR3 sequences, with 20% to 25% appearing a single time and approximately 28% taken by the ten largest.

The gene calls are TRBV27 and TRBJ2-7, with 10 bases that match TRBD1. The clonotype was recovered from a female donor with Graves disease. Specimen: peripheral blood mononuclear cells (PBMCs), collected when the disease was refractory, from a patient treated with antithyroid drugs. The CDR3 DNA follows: TGTCCCAGCAGCTCCGGGACAGGGGTCTACGAGCAGTACTTC. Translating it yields CPSSSGTGVYEQYF.